The 11 T cell receptor beta chains below were found in one sample sequenced in a study of shared clonotypes between healthy human individuals. TCRdb's table, derived via immunoSEQ multiplex PCR, lists solely in-frame clones and lacks some. The table shows about 500,000 clones, with roughly three quarters occurring only once. The sample consisted of PBMCs. Receptor source: a woman aged 40 to 49 in good health. Some clones in this sample may be carry-over from other donors' samples.

V usage is TRBV20-1 and J usage is TRBJ2-7; D unclear. Germline assignment: CDR1 DFQATT and CDR2 SNEGSKA (reference sequence). Trimming shortened V by 3 bases and J by 7 bases, and 10 bases separated the two germline ends. The CDR3 runs 11 residues. This CDR3 reads CSASGLLEQYF. The DNA for the CDR3 is TGCAGTGCTAGTGGGTTGTTGGAGCAGTACTTC.

This sequence joins TRBV2 and TRBJ2-3; 11 nucleotides line up with TRBD2. Germline V gene sequence: CDR1 SNHLY, CDR2 FYNNEI. V was pared by 8 bases and J by 9 bases, with 10 bases of the junction left unmatched. This CDR3 comprises 14 residues. In nucleotides, the CDR3 is TGTGCCAGCCGAGGGCTAGCGGGAGGTGGCACGCAGTATTTT. It translates to CASRGLAGGGTQYF.

The sample holds one count of this clone. This CDR3 reads CASHWVGYGYTF. CDR3 nucleotide sequence: TGTGCCAGCCACTGGGTGGGATATGGCTACACCTTC. The chain links TRBV28 to TRBJ1-2; D is unclear. Germline V CDR1 and CDR2: MDHEN, SYDVKM. The CDR3 sequence is 12 residues long. V was cut by 8 bases and J by 5 bases, with 12 bases left in between.

This chain connects TRBV10-3 to TRBJ1-2; D remains ambiguous. Germline V lookup: CDR1 ENHRY, CDR2 SYGVKD. The CDR3 runs 15 residues. The germline V and J ends were trimmed by 9 bases and 0 bases, with 17 bases remaining between them. The CDR3 nucleotides read TGTGCCATGGCAAGAGATGGCACCCCTAACTATGGCTACACCTTC. This translates into CAMARDGTPNYGYTF.

About this clone: A read error is the likely source, as a far larger clone sits one nucleotide away. Other nucleotide sequences in the sample specify the same CDR3. The J gene is TRBJ2-3, the V gene TRBV7-9; 7 bases match TRBD2. Germline V gives CDR1 SEHNR, CDR2 FQNEAQ (reference sequence). This CDR3 region has 17 residues. This chain's CDR3 is CASSLGLGLTLTDTQYF. In DNA form, the CDR3 reads TGCGCCAGCAGCTTGGGTCTGGGACTAACGCTTACAGATACGCAGTATTTT. Supplemented by reference TRBV7-9 and TRBJ2-3, the full variable domain reads DTGVSQNPRHKITKRGQNVTFRCDPISEHNRLYWYRQTLGQGPEFLTYFQNEAQLEKSRLLSDRFSAERPKGSFSTLEIQRTEQGDSAMYLCASSLGLGLTLTDTQYFGPGTRLTVL.

As for this clone: Other nucleotide sequences from this sample produce the same CDR3. This chain connects TRBV4-2 to TRBJ2-7, with D possibly TRBD2 on 5 matching bases. The germline gives CDR1 LGHNA, CDR2 YNFKEQ. This CDR3 spans 15 amino acids. The V end lost 0 bases, the J end lost 0 bases, and 9 bases lay between the germline ends. This chain's CDR3 is CASSQDQGSSYEQYF. The DNA for the CDR3 is TGTGCCAGCAGCCAAGATCAAGGGAGCTCCTACGAGCAGTACTTC.

A remark on this clone: A much larger clone sits a single nucleotide away, making a read error possible. The rearrangement uses TRBV4-1 and TRBJ2-5, with D tentatively TRBD1 (7 bases). CDR3 length: 15 residues. Trimming cost V 0 bases and J 8 bases, with 16 bases left between them. From germline, CDR1 is MGHRA and CDR2 YSYEKL. CDR3 in amino acids: CASSQEQGEVDTQYF. The CDR3 DNA is TGCGCCAGCAGCCAAGAGCAGGGGGAGGTAGATACCCAGTACTTC.

CDR3 bases: TGTGCCATCGAAAGCGGGCTCCACAATGAGCAGTTCTTC. Its protein product is CAIESGLHNEQFF. The chain couples TRBV28 to TRBJ2-1, with D tentatively TRBD2 (6 bases). The CDR3 has 13 amino acids. The germline CDR1 and CDR2 sequences are MDHEN and SYDVKM. The V gene lost 10 bases and the J gene lost 5 bases, with 15 bases spanning the gap.

The chain couples TRBV2 to TRBJ2-3; possibly TRBD2 for D (5 bases). This CDR3 has 11 amino acids. Trimming removed 2 bases from V and 15 bases from J, with 12 bases in between. Germline CDR1 SNHLY, CDR2 FYNNEI. As DNA, the CDR3 is TGTGCCAGCAGTGAAACGTGGACTTCATATTTT. This codes for CASSETWTSYF. Using reference TRBV2 and TRBJ2-3 for the parts outside the CDR3, the full variable domain is EPEVTQTPSHQVTQMGQEVILRCVPISNHLYFYWYRQILGQKVEFLVSFYNNEISEKSEIFDDQFSVERPDGSNFTLKIRSTKLEDSAMYFCASSETWTSYFGPGTRLTVL.

This clone was seen at least ten times. V is TRBV28 and J is TRBJ1-2; D call uncertain. The length of the CDR3 is 12 residues. The germline CDR1 and CDR2 sequences are MDHEN and SYDVKM. V was shortened by 3 bases and J by 5 bases, with 7 bases between the two germline ends. CDR3 amino acids: CASSFAEYGYTF. The CDR3 DNA follows: TGTGCCAGCAGTTTCGCGGAGTATGGCTACACCTTC.

A note on this clone: This may be a read error, as it is one base from a much larger clone. This chain links TRBV5-1 with TRBJ2-2; 8 nucleotides match TRBD2. The CDR3 totals 16 residues. Trimming cost V 4 bases and J 2 bases; bases outside gene matches: 7. Germline CDR1 SGHRS, CDR2 YFSETQ. The CDR3 DNA reads as TGCGCCAGCAGCCCTAACGGGAGGGCCAACACCGGGGAGCTGTTTTTT. Protein product: CASSPNGRANTGELFF. The variable domain in full, with the rest retrieved from reference TRBV5-1 and TRBJ2-2, is KAGVTQTPRYLIKTRGQQVTLSCSPISGHRSVSWYQQTPGQGLQFLFEYFSETQRNKGNFPGRFSGRQFSNSRSEMNVSTLELGDSALYLCASSPNGRANTGELFFGEGSRLTVL.